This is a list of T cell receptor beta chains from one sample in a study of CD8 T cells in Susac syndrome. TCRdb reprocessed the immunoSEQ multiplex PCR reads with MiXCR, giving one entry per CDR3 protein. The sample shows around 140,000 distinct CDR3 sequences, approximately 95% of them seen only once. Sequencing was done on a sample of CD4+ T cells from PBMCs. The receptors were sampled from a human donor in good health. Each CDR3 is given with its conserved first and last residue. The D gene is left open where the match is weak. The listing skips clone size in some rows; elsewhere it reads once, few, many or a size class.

cdr3_aa: CASSLGGSGGYTF
cdr3_nt: TGTGCCAGCAGCTTAGGAGGGTCGGGTGGCTACACCTTC
d_call: NA
v_call: TRBV7-9
j_call: TRBJ1-2
clone_size: NA

cdr3_aa: CASSFGDATTNEKLFF
cdr3_nt: TGTGCCAGCAGCTTTGGCGACGCGACAACTAATGAAAAACTGTTTTTT
d_call: NA
v_call: TRBV7-9
j_call: TRBJ1-4
clone_size: once

cdr3_aa: CASSSRQDLYEQYF
cdr3_nt: TGTGCCAGCAGCTCTCGACAGGACCTCTACGAGCAGTACTTC
d_call: NA
v_call: TRBV5-4
j_call: TRBJ2-7
clone_size: once

cdr3_aa: CASSPAGRTDETQYF
cdr3_nt: TGTGCCAGCAGCCCTGCCGGGAGGACAGACGAGACCCAGTACTTC
d_call: NA
v_call: TRBV7-9
j_call: TRBJ2-5
clone_size: NA

cdr3_aa: CASSDIENTEAFF
cdr3_nt: TGTGCCAGCAGTGACATAGAGAACACTGAAGCTTTCTTT
d_call: NA
v_call: TRBV2
j_call: TRBJ1-1
clone_size: NA

cdr3_aa: CSVQGGYGYTF
cdr3_nt: TGCAGCGTTCAGGGTGGCTATGGCTACACCTTC
d_call: NA
v_call: TRBV29-1
j_call: TRBJ1-2
clone_size: NA

cdr3_aa: CASSWRGQDYGYTF
cdr3_nt: TGTGCCAGCAGCTGGAGGGGACAGGACTATGGCTACACCTTC
d_call: TRBD1
v_call: TRBV5-4
j_call: TRBJ1-2
clone_size: NA

cdr3_aa: CAWRQGLDTQYF
cdr3_nt: TGTGCCTGGAGACAGGGTCTTGATACGCAGTATTTT
d_call: NA
v_call: TRBV30
j_call: TRBJ2-3
clone_size: NA

cdr3_aa: CASTPNNGGEQFF
cdr3_nt: TGTGCCAGCACCCCAAATAACGGGGGTGAGCAGTTCTTC
d_call: NA
v_call: TRBV13
j_call: TRBJ2-1
clone_size: once

cdr3_aa: CAISDGKLFEAFF
cdr3_nt: TGTGCCATCAGTGACGGGAAGTTATTTGAAGCTTTCTTT
d_call: NA
v_call: TRBV10-3
j_call: TRBJ1-1
clone_size: NA

cdr3_aa: CSAPGIAGVETQYF
cdr3_nt: TGCAGTGCCCCGGGAATAGCGGGAGTGGAGACCCAGTACTTC
d_call: TRBD2
v_call: TRBV20-1
j_call: TRBJ2-5
clone_size: NA

cdr3_aa: CASSPVQLAYEQYF
cdr3_nt: TGTGCCAGCTCACCAGTACAGCTGGCCTACGAGCAGTACTTC
d_call: NA
v_call: TRBV18
j_call: TRBJ2-7
clone_size: NA

cdr3_aa: CASSHGLAGVSYNEQFF
cdr3_nt: TGTGCCAGCAGCCACGGACTAGCGGGAGTCTCCTACAATGAGCAGTTCTTC
d_call: TRBD2
v_call: TRBV7-9
j_call: TRBJ2-1
clone_size: NA

cdr3_aa: CASSLDGADTQYF
cdr3_nt: TGTGCCAGCAGTTTAGATGGGGCAGATACGCAGTATTTT
d_call: NA
v_call: TRBV12-3/TRBV12-4
j_call: TRBJ2-3
clone_size: NA

cdr3_aa: CASSRRQRDTQYF
cdr3_nt: TGTGCCAGCAGCCGGCGCCAGCGGGATACGCAGTATTTT
d_call: NA
v_call: TRBV7-9
j_call: TRBJ2-3
clone_size: NA

cdr3_aa: CSVRGSTAGGTYEQYF
cdr3_nt: TGCAGCGTTCGAGGGTCTACGGCGGGAGGTACCTACGAGCAGTACTTC
d_call: TRBD2
v_call: TRBV29-1
j_call: TRBJ2-7
clone_size: NA

cdr3_aa: CATSGEIQGAVQPQHF
cdr3_nt: TGTGCCACCAGCGGCGAGATACAGGGGGCAGTTCAGCCCCAGCATTTT
d_call: TRBD1
v_call: TRBV15
j_call: TRBJ1-5
clone_size: NA

cdr3_aa: CSAETSGGLYEQYF
cdr3_nt: TGCAGTGCTGAGACTAGCGGCGGACTCTACGAGCAGTACTTC
d_call: TRBD2
v_call: TRBV20-1
j_call: TRBJ2-7
clone_size: NA

cdr3_aa: CASATYTSYEQYF
cdr3_nt: TGCGCCAGCGCTACCTACACCTCCTACGAGCAGTACTTC
d_call: NA
v_call: TRBV5-1
j_call: TRBJ2-7
clone_size: once

cdr3_aa: CASSQDGSGRSYEQYF
cdr3_nt: TGTGCCAGCAGCCAAGATGGGTCAGGGCGTTCCTACGAGCAGTACTTC
d_call: NA
v_call: TRBV4-2
j_call: TRBJ2-7
clone_size: NA

cdr3_aa: CASSLADRVETQYF
cdr3_nt: TGCGCCAGCAGCTTGGCGGACAGGGTGGAGACCCAGTACTTC
d_call: TRBD1
v_call: TRBV5-1
j_call: TRBJ2-5
clone_size: NA

cdr3_aa: CASSSLAGVLYEQYF
cdr3_nt: TGCGCCAGCAGCTCACTAGCGGGAGTATTGTACGAGCAGTACTTC
d_call: TRBD2
v_call: TRBV5-1
j_call: TRBJ2-7
clone_size: NA

cdr3_aa: CASSLWAGAGELFF
cdr3_nt: TGCGCCAGCAGCTTGTGGGCGGGAGCCGGGGAGCTGTTTTTT
d_call: TRBD2
v_call: TRBV5-1
j_call: TRBJ2-2
clone_size: NA

cdr3_aa: CASSLALSNQPQHF
cdr3_nt: TGTGCCAGCAGCTTGGCCCTCAGCAATCAGCCCCAGCATTTT
d_call: NA
v_call: TRBV5-6
j_call: TRBJ1-5
clone_size: NA

cdr3_aa: CASSPRDRGSGELFF
cdr3_nt: TGTGCCAGCAGCCCCCGGGACAGGGGGTCCGGGGAGCTGTTTTTT
d_call: TRBD1
v_call: TRBV7-9
j_call: TRBJ2-2
clone_size: NA

cdr3_aa: CASSSGSYQETQYF
cdr3_nt: TGTGCCAGCAGCTCGGGATCGTACCAAGAGACCCAGTACTTC
d_call: NA
v_call: TRBV7-9
j_call: TRBJ2-5
clone_size: NA

cdr3_aa: CASSSRQETQYF
cdr3_nt: TGTGCCAGCAGCTCCCGCCAAGAGACCCAGTACTTC
d_call: NA
v_call: TRBV9
j_call: TRBJ2-5
clone_size: NA

cdr3_aa: CASSISGSETQYF
cdr3_nt: TGTGCCAGTAGTATTTCCGGGTCAGAGACCCAGTACTTC
d_call: NA
v_call: TRBV19
j_call: TRBJ2-5
clone_size: NA

cdr3_aa: CASSIFGLAGAGAKNIQYF
cdr3_nt: TGTGCCAGTAGTATATTTGGACTAGCGGGAGCTGGAGCCAAAAACATTCAGTACTTC
d_call: TRBD2
v_call: TRBV19
j_call: TRBJ2-4
clone_size: NA

cdr3_aa: CASSLGPSRNTEAFF
cdr3_nt: TGCGCCAGCAGCTTGGGCCCCTCTCGGAACACTGAAGCTTTCTTT
d_call: NA
v_call: TRBV5-1
j_call: TRBJ1-1
clone_size: NA

cdr3_aa: CASSQEGAGGVNNEQFF
cdr3_nt: TGCGCCAGCAGCCAAGAAGGAGCGGGAGGCGTGAACAATGAGCAGTTCTTC
d_call: TRBD2
v_call: TRBV4-1
j_call: TRBJ2-1
clone_size: NA